The 15 T cell receptor beta chains given below trace back to one sample, sequenced in a study of T cell changes during pregnancy in multiple sclerosis. Some clones are missing from TCRdb's copy, which holds only in-frame ones; the method was immunoSEQ multiplex PCR. The sample records 84,000 or so clones, about 94% being singletons. The sample in question was peripheral blood, obtained in the third trimester of pregnancy. These receptors came from a female donor with multiple sclerosis, enrolled in a pregnancy study.

This chain links TRBV11-2 with TRBJ1-3, with 7 bases identical to TRBD1. Germline CDR1 is SGHAT and CDR2 is FQNNGV. This CDR3 has 14 residues. J was trimmed by 2 bases and V by 5 bases; bases with no gene match: 3. CDR3 nucleotide sequence: TGTGCCAGCAGCAAGACAGGGACTGGAAACACCATATATTTT. Translation: CASSKTGTGNTIYF. The entire variable domain, with the rest obtained from reference TRBV11-2 and TRBJ1-3, is as follows: EAGVAQSPRYKIIEKRQSVAFWCNPISGHATLYWYQQILGQGPKLLIQFQNNGVVDDSQLPKDRFSAERLKGVDSTLKIQPAKLEDSAVYLCASSKTGTGNTIYFGEGSWLTVV.

This clone was counted a few times. The rearrangement joins TRBV6-5 to TRBJ1-2; D is perhaps TRBD1 (5 bases). The V end was cut by 8 bases, the J end by 2 bases, with 12 bases between. Germline loops: CDR1 MNHEY, CDR2 SVGAGI. The CDR3 has 13 residues. The CDR3 protein is CASLRGRNYGYTF. Written as DNA, the CDR3 is TGTGCCAGCCTAAGGGGCAGAAACTATGGCTACACCTTC.

The J gene is TRBJ2-3, the V gene TRBV30; D may be TRBD1 (5 bases). V dropped 0 bases and J dropped 3 bases, with 19 bases sitting between them. This CDR3 spans 17 amino acids. CDR1 GTSNPN and CDR2 SVGIG come from the germline V gene (reference sequence). The CDR3 region is CAWSVVSGRAGTDTQYF. DNA of the CDR3: TGTGCCTGGAGTGTAGTTAGTGGCAGGGCTGGAACAGATACGCAGTATTTT.

This sequence joins TRBV29-1 and TRBJ1-2; 11 bases agree with TRBD1. V dropped 6 bases and J dropped 4; count of bases not matched to a gene: 4. CDR1 SQVTM and CDR2 ANQGSEA come from the germline V gene. This CDR3 has 13 amino acids. DNA for the CDR3: TGCAGCGTCACCGGGACAGGGGGCTATGGCTACACCTTC. Protein product: CSVTGTGGYGYTF.

This clone was observed a single time. The chain employs TRBV9 and TRBJ2-2; 10 bases agree with TRBD1. Germline CDR1 is SGDLS and CDR2 is YYNGEE. The V and J ends lost 4 bases and 4 bases, in that order; junction bases with no gene match: 7. The CDR3 is 16 amino acids. CDR3 region: CASSPRTGGSTGELFF. The CDR3 nucleotides are TGTGCCAGCAGCCCTAGGACAGGGGGAAGCACCGGGGAGCTGTTTTTT.

The chain combines TRBV4-1 with TRBJ2-7; 7 bases align to TRBD1. The germline CDR1 and CDR2 sequences are MGHRA and YSYEKL. The CDR3 is made up of 14 amino acids. Trimming at V came to 5 bases and at J to 4 bases, leaving 8 bases not matched to a gene. For the CDR3, the DNA is TGCGCCAGCAGCACACCGGGACAGTCATACGAGCAGTACTTC. This translates into CASSTPGQSYEQYF.

V usage is TRBV7-2 and J usage is TRBJ1-5; D gene ambiguous. CDR3 length equals 17 residues. The V end lost 5 bases, the J end lost 2 bases, and 19 bases lay between the germline ends. CDR1 is SGHTA and CDR2 is FQGNSA in the germline V gene. CDR3 coding DNA: TGTGCCAGCAGCCCCCAGAGCATCCGGGATGGCAATCAGCCCCAGCATTTT. Protein product: CASSPQSIRDGNQPQHF.

The gene calls are TRBV18 and TRBJ1-1; no reliable D call. Trimming removed 3 bases from V and 7 bases from J, with 12 bases in between. This CDR3 is built from 13 residues. Germline V gene lookup returns CDR1 KGHSH and CDR2 LQKENI. CDR3 sequence reads: CASSPVEGSEAFF. The CDR3 DNA reads as TGTGCCAGCTCACCTGTGGAGGGAAGTGAAGCTTTCTTT.

The V call is TRBV10-3, the J call TRBJ2-2; 7 bases fit TRBD2. The V segment lost 7 bases and the J segment 5 bases; nucleotides outside the gene matches: 4. The CDR3 is 13 amino acids. Germline CDR1 ENHRY, CDR2 SYGVKD. Written as DNA, the CDR3 is TGTGCCATCACTGGACTAGGGACCGGGGAGCTGTTTTTT. Amino acid sequence: CAITGLGTGELFF.

In this sample, this clone turned up a few times. The genes are TRBV7-6 and TRBJ2-7; D might be TRBD1 (6 bases). CDR1 SGHVS and CDR2 FNYEAQ come from the germline V gene. V was shortened by 1 base and J by 13 bases, with 8 bases between the two germline ends. The CDR3 extends over 10 amino acids. CDR3: CASSLDRDYF. DNA for the CDR3: TGTGCCAGCAGCTTAGACAGGGATTACTTC.

The chain carries TRBV7-3 and TRBJ2-5, with D perhaps matching TRBD1 (6 bases). The V end was cut by 1 base, the J end by 3 bases, with 12 bases between. The V gene's germline CDR1 is SGHTA and CDR2 FQGTGA. This CDR3 comprises 15 residues. The CDR3 region has the DNA TGTGCCAGCAGCTTAAGGGGGCGCGAGGAAGAGACCCAGTACTTC. Its translation: CASSLRGREEETQYF.

V and J are TRBV4-2 and TRBJ2-3; D gene unclear. Germline V CDR1 and CDR2: LGHNA, YNFKEQ. V lost 0 bases to trimming and J lost 0 bases, with 4 bases between them. This CDR3 is built from 14 residues. The CDR3 sequence: CASSQESSTDTQYF. The CDR3 nucleotides read TGTGCCAGCAGCCAAGAATCGAGCACAGATACGCAGTATTTT.

This chain uses TRBV6-4 with TRBJ2-5, with D maybe TRBD2 (5 bases). Germline lookup yields CDR1 MRHNA and CDR2 SNTAGT. The CDR3 has 16 amino acids. V gave up 6 bases and J gave up 6 bases, with 23 bases separating them. CDR3: CASRSSPTIFVKTQYF. Written as DNA, the CDR3 is TGTGCCAGCAGATCCTCTCCGACTATTTTTGTAAAGACCCAGTACTTC.

The V gene is TRBV6-5, the J gene TRBJ2-7; TRBD1 might be the D (5 bases). V was clipped by 5 bases and J by 7 bases, with 21 bases between them. Germline V lookup: CDR1 MNHEY, CDR2 SVGAGI. The CDR3 is 15 amino acids. In nucleotides, the CDR3 is TGTGCCAGCAGTCCCCGGGCCGCAGTTCCAGGGGAGCAGTACTTC. It specifies CASSPRAAVPGEQYF.

The V call is TRBV5-8, the J call TRBJ2-7; 8 bases match TRBD1. The CDR3 consists of 14 residues. Germline assignment: CDR1 SGHTS and CDR2 YDEGEE. V lost 4 bases to trimming and J lost 1 base; unmatched junction nucleotides: 4. The CDR3 coding sequence is TGTGCCAGCAGCCCCAGGGACAGGTCCTACGAGCAGTACTTC. Translation: CASSPRDRSYEQYF.